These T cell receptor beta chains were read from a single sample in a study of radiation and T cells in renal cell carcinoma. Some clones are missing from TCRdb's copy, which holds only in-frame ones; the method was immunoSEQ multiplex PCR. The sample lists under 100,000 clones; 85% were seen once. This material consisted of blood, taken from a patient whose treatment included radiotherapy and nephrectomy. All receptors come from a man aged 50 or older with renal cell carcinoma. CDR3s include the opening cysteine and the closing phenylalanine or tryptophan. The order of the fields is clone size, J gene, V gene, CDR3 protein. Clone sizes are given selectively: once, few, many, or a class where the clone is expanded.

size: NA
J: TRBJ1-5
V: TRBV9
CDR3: CASSSQGGENQPQHF

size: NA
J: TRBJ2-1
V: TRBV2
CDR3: CASSEFTHNEQFF

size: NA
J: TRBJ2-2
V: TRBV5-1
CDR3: CASSLEGIGTGELFF

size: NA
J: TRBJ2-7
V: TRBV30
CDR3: CAWKRGPGWEQYF

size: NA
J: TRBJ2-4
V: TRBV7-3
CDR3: CASSSQPGQRDIQYF

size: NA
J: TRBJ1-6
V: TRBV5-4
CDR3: CASSPGGDSSYNSPLHF

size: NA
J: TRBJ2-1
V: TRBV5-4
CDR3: CASSWESSYNEQFF

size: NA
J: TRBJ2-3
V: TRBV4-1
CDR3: CASSQTIYRGLYTDTQYF

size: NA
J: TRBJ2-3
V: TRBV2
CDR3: CASSEQGYTDTQYF

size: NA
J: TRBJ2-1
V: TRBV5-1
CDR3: CASRSELDEQFF

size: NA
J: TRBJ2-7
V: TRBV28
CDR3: CASSLGRQGAHEQYF

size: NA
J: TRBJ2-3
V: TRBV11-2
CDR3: CASSPLRAGVPDTQYF

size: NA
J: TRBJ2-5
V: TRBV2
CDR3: CASSRETQYF

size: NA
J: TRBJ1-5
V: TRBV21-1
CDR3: CASSPMGDREKGNQPQHF

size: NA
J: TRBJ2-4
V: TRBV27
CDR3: CASSATRQSGAKNIQYF

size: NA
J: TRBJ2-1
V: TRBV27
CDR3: CASTLTSGRPGEQFF

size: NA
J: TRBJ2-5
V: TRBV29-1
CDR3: CSVEGTSYYLETQYF

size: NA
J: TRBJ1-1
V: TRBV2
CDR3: CASRGGGWGEAFF

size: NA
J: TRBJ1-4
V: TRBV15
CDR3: CATALPGVFATNEKLFF

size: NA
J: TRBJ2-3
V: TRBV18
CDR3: CASSRGLATDTQYF

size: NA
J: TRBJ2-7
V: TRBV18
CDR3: CASSPQRTASYEQYF

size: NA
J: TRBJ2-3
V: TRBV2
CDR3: CASSDGLAGGYTDTQYF

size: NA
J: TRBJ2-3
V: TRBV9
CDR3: CASSRAWGQGTDTQYF

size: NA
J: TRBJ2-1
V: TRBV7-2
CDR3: CASSLDRNDYNGQFF

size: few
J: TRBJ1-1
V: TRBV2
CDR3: CASSDRTAEAFF

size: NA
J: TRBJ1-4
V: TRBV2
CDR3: CASREPGPNEKLFF

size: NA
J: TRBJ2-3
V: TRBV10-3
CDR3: CAISQLAGGRSTDTQYF

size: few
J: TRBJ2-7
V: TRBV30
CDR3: CAWSGLAGGSYEQYF

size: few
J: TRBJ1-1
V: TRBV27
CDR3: CASSPMAGEAFF

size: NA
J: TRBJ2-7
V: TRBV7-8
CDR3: CASSLRQGNYEQYF

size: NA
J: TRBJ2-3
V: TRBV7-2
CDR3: CASSTSDTQYF

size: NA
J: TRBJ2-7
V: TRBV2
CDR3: CASSEARWRDRYYEQYF

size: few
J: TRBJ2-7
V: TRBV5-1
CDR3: CASSSGTSEQYF

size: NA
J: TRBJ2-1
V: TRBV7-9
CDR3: CASSSGPGLTYNEQFF

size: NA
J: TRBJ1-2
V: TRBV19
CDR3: CASNPGRTSYGYTF

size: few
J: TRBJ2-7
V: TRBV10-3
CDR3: CAISEEPGYEQYF

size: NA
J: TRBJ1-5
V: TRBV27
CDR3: CASSRLSNQPQHF

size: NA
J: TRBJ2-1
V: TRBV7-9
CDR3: CASSSGGSRNEQFF

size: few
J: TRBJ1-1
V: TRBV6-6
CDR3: CASKTKTTGVNTEAFF

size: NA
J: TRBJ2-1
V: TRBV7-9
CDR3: CASSFPGPYNEQFF

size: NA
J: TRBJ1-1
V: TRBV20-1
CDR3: CSASPPAEAFF

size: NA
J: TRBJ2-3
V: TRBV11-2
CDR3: CASSLMYRSRTDTQYF

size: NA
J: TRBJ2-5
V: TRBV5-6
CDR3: CASSLGGWVRETQYF

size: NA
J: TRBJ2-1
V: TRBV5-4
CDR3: CASGTGSHNEQFF

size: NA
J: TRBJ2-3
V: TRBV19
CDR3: CATKGGEGADTQYF

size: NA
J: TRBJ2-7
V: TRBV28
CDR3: CASTPSPSSPRGSYEQYF

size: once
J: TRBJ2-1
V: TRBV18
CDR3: CASSPYVGLAGVGLYNEQFF

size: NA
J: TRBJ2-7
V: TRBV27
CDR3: CASSTGTGFYEQYF

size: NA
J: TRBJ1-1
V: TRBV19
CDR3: CASSIDGLRESEAFF

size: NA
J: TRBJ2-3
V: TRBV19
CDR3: CASSIRAGGANTQYF

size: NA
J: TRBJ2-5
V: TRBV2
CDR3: CASSSEETQYF

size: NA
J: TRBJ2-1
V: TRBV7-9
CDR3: CASSLSLGGGRYNEQFF

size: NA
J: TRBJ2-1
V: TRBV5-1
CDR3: CASSLLVGRGFF

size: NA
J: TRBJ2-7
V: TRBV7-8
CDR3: CASSRRTSGTYEQYF

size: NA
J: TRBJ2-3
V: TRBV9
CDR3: CASSVDGGASTDTQYF

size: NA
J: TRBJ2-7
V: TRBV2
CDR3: CASTRQGGEDEQYF

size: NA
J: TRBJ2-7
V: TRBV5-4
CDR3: CASSSDWARGYEQYF